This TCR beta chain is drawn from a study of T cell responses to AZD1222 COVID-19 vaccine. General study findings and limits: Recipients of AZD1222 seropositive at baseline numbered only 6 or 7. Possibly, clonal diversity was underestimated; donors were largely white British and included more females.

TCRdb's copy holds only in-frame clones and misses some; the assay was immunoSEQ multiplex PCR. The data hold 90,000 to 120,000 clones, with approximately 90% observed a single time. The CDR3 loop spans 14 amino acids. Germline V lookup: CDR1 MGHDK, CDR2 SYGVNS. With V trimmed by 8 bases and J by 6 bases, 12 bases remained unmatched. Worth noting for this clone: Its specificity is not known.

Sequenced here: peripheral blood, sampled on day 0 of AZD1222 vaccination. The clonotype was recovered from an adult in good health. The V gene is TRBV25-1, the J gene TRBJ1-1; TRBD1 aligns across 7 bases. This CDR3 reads CASGENRDSSEAFF. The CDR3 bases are TGTGCCAGCGGCGAAAACCGGGACAGCTCTGAAGCTTTCTTT.